A selection of T cell receptor beta chains follows, all from one sample in a study of vaccination and CD4 T cells after COVID-19. TCRdb independently ran MiXCR on the PCR reads; one entry per CDR3 protein. This sample has 7,000 to 9,500 distinct CDR3 sequences, with 35% found just once. What these receptors recognize is not known. Material for sequencing was CD4+ T cells from blood, cultured in vitro. These receptor sequences come from a human donor in good health. Both conserved end residues are part of each CDR3. The order of the fields is D gene, J gene, V gene, clone size, CDR3 protein, CDR3 DNA. D genes are given only for firm matches. Some rows have no size entry. The others give once, few or many, or a class for an expanded clone.

d_call: -; j_call: TRBJ1-3; v_call: TRBV6-2/TRBV6-3; clone_size: -; cdr3_aa: CASTRTGGSGNTIYF; cdr3_nt: TGTGCCAGCACTCGAACGGGGGGATCTGGAAACACCATATATTTT
d_call: TRBD1; j_call: TRBJ1-2; v_call: TRBV30; clone_size: hyperexpanded; cdr3_aa: CAWTPGGNYGYTF; cdr3_nt: TGTGCCTGGACCCCAGGGGGCAACTATGGCTACACCTTC
d_call: TRBD1; j_call: TRBJ2-5; v_call: TRBV6-1; clone_size: -; cdr3_aa: CASSATGQGAGETQYF; cdr3_nt: TGTGCCAGCAGTGCTACGGGACAGGGGGCCGGAGAGACCCAGTACTTC
d_call: -; j_call: TRBJ1-1; v_call: TRBV25-1; clone_size: -; cdr3_aa: CASYGAEAFF; cdr3_nt: TGTGCCAGCTATGGGGCTGAAGCTTTCTTT
d_call: -; j_call: TRBJ1-1; v_call: TRBV20-1; clone_size: few; cdr3_aa: CSVKPGAGTEAFF; cdr3_nt: TGCAGTGTCAAACCAGGGGCGGGCACTGAAGCTTTCTTT
d_call: -; j_call: TRBJ2-6; v_call: TRBV6-5; clone_size: few; cdr3_aa: CASSSDSGSGANVLTF; cdr3_nt: TGTGCCAGCAGTTCCGACTCCGGCTCTGGGGCCAACGTCCTGACTTTC
d_call: -; j_call: TRBJ1-5; v_call: TRBV6-1; clone_size: -; cdr3_aa: CASGVANYNQPQHF; cdr3_nt: TGTGCCAGCGGGGTTGCAAATTATAATCAGCCCCAGCATTTT
d_call: -; j_call: TRBJ1-5; v_call: TRBV5-6; clone_size: -; cdr3_aa: CASSLFSRERQPQHF; cdr3_nt: TGTGCCAGCAGCCTGTTCTCGAGGGAGCGTCAGCCCCAGCATTTT
d_call: -; j_call: TRBJ1-6; v_call: TRBV7-9; clone_size: -; cdr3_aa: CASRYTGRSSYNSPLHF; cdr3_nt: TGTGCCAGCAGGTATACAGGGAGGAGCTCCTATAATTCACCCCTCCACTTT
d_call: TRBD1; j_call: TRBJ2-7; v_call: TRBV15; clone_size: -; cdr3_aa: CATSRDAQGVREQYF; cdr3_nt: TGTGCCACCAGCAGAGATGCACAGGGGGTGAGGGAGCAGTACTTC
d_call: TRBD1; j_call: TRBJ1-1; v_call: TRBV2; clone_size: -; cdr3_aa: CASRDRGLLGVNTEAFF; cdr3_nt: TGTGCCAGCAGGGACAGGGGGCTTTTAGGTGTGAACACTGAAGCTTTCTTT
d_call: TRBD2; j_call: TRBJ2-2; v_call: TRBV5-6; clone_size: -; cdr3_aa: CASSATSGGYTGELFF; cdr3_nt: TGTGCCAGCAGCGCTACTAGCGGGGGTTACACCGGGGAGCTGTTTTTT
d_call: -; j_call: TRBJ2-1; v_call: TRBV19; clone_size: -; cdr3_aa: CASKLDLPHNEQFF; cdr3_nt: TGTGCCAGTAAACTGGACCTTCCCCACAATGAGCAGTTCTTC
d_call: -; j_call: TRBJ1-2; v_call: TRBV7-2; clone_size: -; cdr3_aa: CASSLDSYGYTF; cdr3_nt: TGTGCCAGCAGCTTAGACAGTTATGGCTACACCTTC
d_call: -; j_call: TRBJ1-1; v_call: TRBV7-6; clone_size: few; cdr3_aa: CASSLGGMNTEAFF; cdr3_nt: TGTGCCAGCAGCTTAGGAGGGATGAACACTGAAGCTTTCTTT
d_call: -; j_call: TRBJ2-2; v_call: TRBV7-3; clone_size: few; cdr3_aa: CASSPNGVAGELFF; cdr3_nt: TGTGCCAGCAGCCCAAACGGGGTGGCCGGGGAGCTGTTTTTT
d_call: -; j_call: TRBJ2-5; v_call: TRBV19; clone_size: -; cdr3_aa: CASSYSSPQETQYF; cdr3_nt: TGTGCCAGTAGTTACTCGAGCCCCCAAGAGACCCAGTACTTC
d_call: TRBD1; j_call: TRBJ1-6; v_call: TRBV20-1; clone_size: -; cdr3_aa: CSAQTGEKSPLHF; cdr3_nt: TGCAGTGCTCAAACAGGGGAAAAATCACCCCTCCACTTT
d_call: -; j_call: TRBJ2-2; v_call: TRBV27; clone_size: -; cdr3_aa: CASSPLEVANTGEPFF; cdr3_nt: TGTGCCAGCAGTCCCCTGGAGGTCGCGAACACCGGGGAGCCGTTTTTT
d_call: -; j_call: TRBJ1-6; v_call: TRBV25-1; clone_size: -; cdr3_aa: CASSGSQGYNSPLHF; cdr3_nt: TGTGCCAGCAGTGGGAGTCAGGGTTACAATTCACCCCTCCACTTT
d_call: -; j_call: TRBJ2-5; v_call: TRBV12-5; clone_size: -; cdr3_aa: CASGPPLGIIGETQYF; cdr3_nt: TGTGCTAGTGGCCCTCCCCTAGGGATAATAGGGGAGACCCAGTACTTC
d_call: TRBD1; j_call: TRBJ1-1; v_call: TRBV4-2; clone_size: -; cdr3_aa: CASTRELTGGPLVSAFF; cdr3_nt: TGTGCCAGCACTCGGGAGTTGACAGGGGGCCCACTCGTGAGTGCTTTCTTT
d_call: -; j_call: TRBJ2-5; v_call: TRBV24-1; clone_size: -; cdr3_aa: CATDHTGKGTQYF; cdr3_nt: TGTGCCACCGACCATACAGGGAAGGGGACCCAGTACTTC
d_call: -; j_call: TRBJ2-1; v_call: TRBV21-1; clone_size: -; cdr3_aa: CASSKGRGQNEQFF; cdr3_nt: TGTGCCAGCAGCAAGGGTCGGGGGCAGAATGAGCAGTTCTTC
d_call: -; j_call: TRBJ2-5; v_call: TRBV5-1; clone_size: few; cdr3_aa: CASSVVAEAQETQYF; cdr3_nt: TGCGCCAGCAGCGTAGTAGCGGAGGCACAAGAGACCCAGTACTTC
d_call: -; j_call: TRBJ2-4; v_call: TRBV7-2; clone_size: few; cdr3_aa: CASSLSPDENIQYF; cdr3_nt: TGTGCCAGCAGCTTGTCCCCAGATGAAAACATTCAGTACTTC
d_call: -; j_call: TRBJ2-1; v_call: TRBV7-2; clone_size: -; cdr3_aa: CASSLVRGDNEQFF; cdr3_nt: TGTGCCAGCAGCTTAGTTCGAGGGGACAATGAGCAGTTCTTC
d_call: TRBD2; j_call: TRBJ2-5; v_call: TRBV10-3; clone_size: few; cdr3_aa: CAISDPEQTSGGLTETQYF; cdr3_nt: TGTGCCATCAGTGACCCCGAACAGACTAGCGGGGGTCTCACAGAGACCCAGTACTTC
d_call: -; j_call: TRBJ1-2; v_call: TRBV6-5; clone_size: few; cdr3_aa: CASSLEASNYGYTF; cdr3_nt: TGTGCCAGCAGTTTAGAAGCGAGCAACTATGGCTACACCTTC
d_call: -; j_call: TRBJ1-2; v_call: TRBV5-1; clone_size: few; cdr3_aa: CASSLEGTRANYGYTF; cdr3_nt: TGCGCCAGCAGCTTGGAAGGGACCCGGGCTAACTATGGCTACACCTTC
d_call: TRBD1; j_call: TRBJ1-1; v_call: TRBV18; clone_size: -; cdr3_aa: CASSQDRGSEAFF; cdr3_nt: TGTGCCAGCTCGCAAGACAGGGGCTCTGAAGCTTTCTTT
d_call: -; j_call: TRBJ2-3; v_call: TRBV7-9; clone_size: few; cdr3_aa: CASSLGQSSTDTQYF; cdr3_nt: TGTGCCAGCAGCTTAGGGCAGTCTAGCACAGATACGCAGTATTTT
d_call: -; j_call: TRBJ1-2; v_call: TRBV7-2; clone_size: -; cdr3_aa: CASRGLQDYGYTF; cdr3_nt: TGTGCCAGCAGGGGATTACAGGACTATGGCTACACCTTC
d_call: -; j_call: TRBJ2-7; v_call: TRBV30; clone_size: large; cdr3_aa: CAWRGGAHEQYF; cdr3_nt: TGTGCCTGGAGAGGGGGGGCCCACGAGCAGTACTTC
d_call: TRBD1; j_call: TRBJ2-1; v_call: TRBV7-9; clone_size: few; cdr3_aa: CASSSLTGGKNEQFF; cdr3_nt: TGTGCCAGCAGCTCTTTGACAGGGGGCAAGAATGAGCAGTTCTTC
d_call: TRBD1; j_call: TRBJ2-1; v_call: TRBV7-3; clone_size: few; cdr3_aa: CASSSGQGYNEQFF; cdr3_nt: TGTGCCAGCAGCTCGGGACAGGGCTACAATGAGCAGTTCTTC
d_call: -; j_call: TRBJ1-2; v_call: TRBV20-1; clone_size: few; cdr3_aa: CSARGRGTPVYGYTF; cdr3_nt: TGCAGTGCTAGAGGGCGCGGGACACCAGTTTATGGCTACACCTTC
d_call: -; j_call: TRBJ2-7; v_call: TRBV5-4; clone_size: -; cdr3_aa: CASSLGGSSYEQYF; cdr3_nt: TGTGCCAGCAGCTTGGGGGGAAGCTCCTACGAGCAGTACTTC
d_call: TRBD2; j_call: TRBJ2-2; v_call: TRBV19; clone_size: -; cdr3_aa: CASRRGDNTGELFF; cdr3_nt: TGTGCCAGTAGGCGGGGGGATAACACCGGGGAGCTGTTTTTT
d_call: -; j_call: TRBJ2-7; v_call: TRBV7-9; clone_size: -; cdr3_aa: CASSLASTRFEQYF; cdr3_nt: TGTGCCAGCAGCTTAGCCTCGACGCGTTTCGAGCAGTACTTC
d_call: TRBD1; j_call: TRBJ1-5; v_call: TRBV15; clone_size: few; cdr3_aa: CATSRSAGQGDQPQHF; cdr3_nt: TGTGCCACCAGCAGAAGTGCCGGACAGGGGGATCAGCCCCAGCATTTT
d_call: -; j_call: TRBJ1-1; v_call: TRBV20-1; clone_size: -; cdr3_aa: CSASNGNTEAFF; cdr3_nt: TGCAGTGCTAGTAACGGTAACACTGAAGCTTTCTTT
d_call: -; j_call: TRBJ2-2; v_call: TRBV19; clone_size: -; cdr3_aa: CATRQGANTGELFF; cdr3_nt: TGTGCCACCCGACAAGGGGCGAACACCGGGGAGCTGTTTTTT
d_call: TRBD2; j_call: TRBJ2-1; v_call: TRBV20-1; clone_size: few; cdr3_aa: CSVGGFLAGLNEQFF; cdr3_nt: TGCAGTGTAGGGGGATTTCTAGCGGGGCTCAATGAGCAGTTCTTC
d_call: -; j_call: TRBJ2-2; v_call: TRBV19; clone_size: -; cdr3_aa: CASSIGVPTGELFF; cdr3_nt: TGTGCCAGTAGTATCGGGGTCCCCACCGGGGAGCTGTTTTTT
d_call: -; j_call: TRBJ1-2; v_call: TRBV6-5; clone_size: -; cdr3_aa: CASSFNQDIYGYTF; cdr3_nt: TGTGCCAGCAGTTTCAATCAGGACATCTATGGCTACACCTTC
d_call: -; j_call: TRBJ2-5; v_call: TRBV18; clone_size: -; cdr3_aa: CASSPRDTGAQYF; cdr3_nt: TGTGCCAGCTCACCGCGTGACACCGGCGCCCAGTACTTC
d_call: -; j_call: TRBJ1-1; v_call: TRBV7-9; clone_size: -; cdr3_aa: CASRPGVTTEAFF; cdr3_nt: TGTGCCAGCAGACCCGGGGTCACCACTGAAGCTTTCTTT
d_call: -; j_call: TRBJ2-5; v_call: TRBV7-3; clone_size: few; cdr3_aa: CASSRSPTETQYF; cdr3_nt: TGTGCCAGCAGCCGTAGCCCCACGGAGACCCAGTACTTC